The T cell receptor (beta chain) described here comes from a study of T cells of healthy individuals. A single record per CDR3 protein comes from TCRdb applying MiXCR to the 5' RACE reads. The sample lists about 96,000 distinct CDR3 sequences, 17% seen once, with roughly 6.1% in the top ten. The CDR3 spans 14 residues. Trimming stripped 2 bases from V and 4 bases from J, with 11 bases between. Germline loops: CDR1 SEHNR, CDR2 FQNEAQ (reference sequence). The source of this sequence is a human donor in good health. This rearrangement joins TRBV7-9 to TRBJ1-2, with D uncertain. CDR3 sequence (DNA): TGTGCCAGCAGCTTATATCCGCAATTCTATGGCTACACCTTC. The encoded protein is CASSLYPQFYGYTF.